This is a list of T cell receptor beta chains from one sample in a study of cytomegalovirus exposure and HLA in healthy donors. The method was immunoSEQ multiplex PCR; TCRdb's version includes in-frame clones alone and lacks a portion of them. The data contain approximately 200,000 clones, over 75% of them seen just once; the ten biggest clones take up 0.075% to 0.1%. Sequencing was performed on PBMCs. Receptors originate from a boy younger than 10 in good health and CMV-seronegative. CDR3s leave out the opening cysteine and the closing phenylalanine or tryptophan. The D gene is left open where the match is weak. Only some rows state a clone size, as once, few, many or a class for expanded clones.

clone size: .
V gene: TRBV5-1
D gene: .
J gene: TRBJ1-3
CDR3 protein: ASSERGDGNTIY

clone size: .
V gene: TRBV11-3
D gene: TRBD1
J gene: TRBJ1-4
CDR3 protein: ASNPGTGVCATNEKLF

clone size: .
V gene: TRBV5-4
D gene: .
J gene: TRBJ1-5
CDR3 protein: ASNRWGSLMGGNQPQH

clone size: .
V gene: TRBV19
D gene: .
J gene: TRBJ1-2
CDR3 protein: ASSIFASYGYT

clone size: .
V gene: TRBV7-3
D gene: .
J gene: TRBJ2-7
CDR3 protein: ASSRDKGSYEQY

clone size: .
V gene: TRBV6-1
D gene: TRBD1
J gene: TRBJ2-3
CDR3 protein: ASSDPYGTGASGTQY

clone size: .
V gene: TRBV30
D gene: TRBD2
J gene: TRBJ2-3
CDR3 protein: AWTSGGASDTQY

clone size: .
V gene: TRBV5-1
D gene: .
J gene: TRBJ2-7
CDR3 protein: ASSPISKRAPYEQY

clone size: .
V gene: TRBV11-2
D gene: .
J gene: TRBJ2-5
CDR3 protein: ASSPSGRETQY

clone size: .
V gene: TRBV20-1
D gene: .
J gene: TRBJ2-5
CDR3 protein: SASLETQY

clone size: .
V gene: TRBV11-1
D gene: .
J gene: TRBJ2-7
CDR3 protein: ASSLAPFPLGKFYEQY

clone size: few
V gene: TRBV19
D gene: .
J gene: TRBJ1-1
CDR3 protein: ASTTRNTGF

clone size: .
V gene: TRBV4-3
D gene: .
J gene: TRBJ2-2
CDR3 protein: ASSQGTSTAGELF

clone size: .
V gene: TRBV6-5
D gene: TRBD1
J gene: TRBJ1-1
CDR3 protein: ASSYGTGGTEAF

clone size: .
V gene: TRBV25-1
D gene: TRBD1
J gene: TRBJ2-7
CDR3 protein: ASSRPPGQGYYEQY

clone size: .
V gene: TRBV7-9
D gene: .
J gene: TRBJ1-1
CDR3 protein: ASNDRSGDVANTEAF

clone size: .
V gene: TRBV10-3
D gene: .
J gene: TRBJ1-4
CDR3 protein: AISAGQQDEKLF

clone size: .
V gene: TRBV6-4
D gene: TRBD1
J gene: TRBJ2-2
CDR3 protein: ASSAGTGDANTGELF

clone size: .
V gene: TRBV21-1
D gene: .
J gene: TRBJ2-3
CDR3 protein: ASSKRWGHKRTDTQY

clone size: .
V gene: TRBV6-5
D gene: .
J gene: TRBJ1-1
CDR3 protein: ASSFDRNTEAF

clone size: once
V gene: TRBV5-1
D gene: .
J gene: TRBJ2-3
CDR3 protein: ASSLIRGASTDTQY

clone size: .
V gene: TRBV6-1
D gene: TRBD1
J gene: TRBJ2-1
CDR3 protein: ASRADRAPYNEQF

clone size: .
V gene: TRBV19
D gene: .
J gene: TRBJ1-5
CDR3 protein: ASSIGQLYSNQPQH

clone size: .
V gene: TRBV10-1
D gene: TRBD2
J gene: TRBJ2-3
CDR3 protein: ASSGRGGAGEDTQY

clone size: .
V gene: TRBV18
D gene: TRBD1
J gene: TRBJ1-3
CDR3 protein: ASSPSGQGSGNTIY

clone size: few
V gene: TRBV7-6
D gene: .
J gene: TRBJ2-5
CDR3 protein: ASSRGGQETQY

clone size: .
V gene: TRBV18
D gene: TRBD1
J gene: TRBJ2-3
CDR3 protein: ASSPKGDRGGLDTQY